This T cell receptor (beta chain) was obtained from a study of spatial heterogeneity in lung cancer. Findings and caveats of the study: Tracking of tumor mutation counts was seen in expanded intratumoral alpha and beta TCR counts.

Using its own MiXCR run on the 5' RACE reads, TCRdb lists one record per CDR3 protein. This table has approximately 15,000 distinct CDR3 sequences, roughly 6% appearing once. The time point: sample taken at primary tumor resection. The donors, 72 patients with untreated early-stage non-small cell lung cancer, provided the samples. Sequencing of whole RNA from tumor, nontumor lung or frozen PBMC involved no sorting. A remark on this clonotype: Its antigen remains unknown. This beta chain is a stray sequence in a library constructed for alpha chains; its clone size is not meaningful.

Trimming removed 7 bases at V and 7 bases at J, with 30 bases between. This CDR3 region has 18 residues. The germline CDR1 and CDR2 sequences are SGHNT and YYREEE (reference sequence). The sequences come from lung tumor tissue, collected at surgery. The gene calls are TRBV5-4 and TRBJ2-1, with D perhaps TRBD1 or TRBD2 (9 bases each). This receptor was taken from a male donor with early-stage non-small cell lung cancer. CDR3 nucleotides: TGTGCCAGCGAAAGGGGACAGGGTTGGCTAGCGGGGCCGAATGAGCAGTTCTTC. It is translated as CASERGQGWLAGPNEQFF. Full variable domain (missing parts from reference TRBV5-4 and TRBJ2-1): ETGVTQSPTHLIKTRGQQVTLRCSSQSGHNTVSWYQQALGQGPQFIFQYYREEENGRGNFPPRFSGLQFPNYSSELNVNALELDDSALYLCASERGQGWLAGPNEQFFGPGTRLTVL.